This T cell receptor beta chain was captured by sequencing in a study of blood T cell repertoires in COVID-19. Study-level information: T cells, B-cell-depleted T cells, or PBMCs supplied cDNA or gDNA.

As originally analysed: Using reference gene primer amplification, nucleated cell counts were estimated. Using immunoSEQ multiplex PCR, the repertoire was profiled, and TCRdb retains in-frame clones only, with some absent. V and J calls and clone size come straight from that table; D and trimming were deduced from the DNA. The sample has some 110,000 clones, about 89% seen once; the top ten hold around 16%. The CDR3 consists of 17 residues. J was trimmed by 4 bases and V by 1 base; bases with no gene match: 6. The germline V gene has CDR1 SGHDN and CDR2 FVKESK. The specimen was peripheral blood. The chain employs TRBV14 and TRBJ2-1; 11 nucleotides match TRBD2. This receptor was identified in a man in his fifties with acute or convalescent COVID-19. The CDR3 nucleotides read TGTGCCAGCAGCCAAGTGCTGCTAGCGGGAGGTTACAATGAGCAGTTCTTC. Translated: CASSQVLLAGGYNEQFF.